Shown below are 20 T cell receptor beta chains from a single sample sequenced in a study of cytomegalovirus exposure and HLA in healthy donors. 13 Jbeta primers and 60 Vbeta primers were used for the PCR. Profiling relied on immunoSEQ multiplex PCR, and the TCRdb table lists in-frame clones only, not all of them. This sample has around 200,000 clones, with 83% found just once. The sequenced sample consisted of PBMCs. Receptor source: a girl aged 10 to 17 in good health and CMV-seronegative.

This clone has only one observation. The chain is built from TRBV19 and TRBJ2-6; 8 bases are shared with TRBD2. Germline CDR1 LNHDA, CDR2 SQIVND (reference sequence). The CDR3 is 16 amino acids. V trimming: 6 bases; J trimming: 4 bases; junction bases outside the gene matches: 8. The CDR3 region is CASRSGSTTGANVLTF. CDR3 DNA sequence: TGTGCCAGTAGAAGCGGGAGTACGACCGGGGCCAACGTCCTGACTTTC.

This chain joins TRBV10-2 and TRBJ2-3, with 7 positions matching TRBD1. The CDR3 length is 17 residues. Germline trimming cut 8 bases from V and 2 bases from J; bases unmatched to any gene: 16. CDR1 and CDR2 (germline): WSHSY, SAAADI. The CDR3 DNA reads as TGCGCCAGCCGCCGGGACAGAGGCGCACCTTTCACAGATACGCAGTATTTT. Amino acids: CASRRDRGAPFTDTQYF.

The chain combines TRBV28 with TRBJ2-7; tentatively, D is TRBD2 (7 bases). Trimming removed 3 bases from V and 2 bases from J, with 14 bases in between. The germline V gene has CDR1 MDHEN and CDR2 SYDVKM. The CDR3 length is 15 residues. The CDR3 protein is CASSFGGADTYEQYF. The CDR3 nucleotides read TGTGCCAGCAGTTTTGGGGGGGCGGATACCTACGAGCAGTACTTC.

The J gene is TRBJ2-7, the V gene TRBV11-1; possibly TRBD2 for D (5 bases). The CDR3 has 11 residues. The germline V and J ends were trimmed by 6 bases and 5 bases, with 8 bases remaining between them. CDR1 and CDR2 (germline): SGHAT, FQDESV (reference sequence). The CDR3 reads CASSSADEQYF. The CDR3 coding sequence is TGTGCCAGCAGTTCAGCGGACGAGCAGTACTTC.

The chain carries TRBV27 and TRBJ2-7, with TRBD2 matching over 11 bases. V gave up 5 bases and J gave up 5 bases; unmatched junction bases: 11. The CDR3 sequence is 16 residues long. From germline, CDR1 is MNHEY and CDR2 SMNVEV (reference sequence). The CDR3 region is CASSSIAGGPINEQYF. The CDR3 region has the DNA TGTGCCAGCAGTAGCATAGCGGGGGGGCCGATCAACGAGCAGTACTTC.

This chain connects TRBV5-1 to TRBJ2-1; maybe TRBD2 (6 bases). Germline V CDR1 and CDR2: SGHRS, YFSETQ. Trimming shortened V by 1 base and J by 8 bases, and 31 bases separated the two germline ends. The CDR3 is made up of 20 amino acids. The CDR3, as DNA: TGCGCCAGCAGCTTGCGAGGCGTCCGGTTAGGAACGGGAGTCGGGGATGAGCAGTTCTTC. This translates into CASSLRGVRLGTGVGDEQFF.

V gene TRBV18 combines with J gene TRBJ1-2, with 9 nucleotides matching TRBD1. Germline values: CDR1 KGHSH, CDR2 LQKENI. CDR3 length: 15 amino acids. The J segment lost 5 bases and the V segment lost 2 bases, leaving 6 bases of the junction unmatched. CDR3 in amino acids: CASSPVTGTGYGYTF. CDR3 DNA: TGTGCCAGCTCACCAGTAACCGGGACAGGGTATGGCTACACCTTC.

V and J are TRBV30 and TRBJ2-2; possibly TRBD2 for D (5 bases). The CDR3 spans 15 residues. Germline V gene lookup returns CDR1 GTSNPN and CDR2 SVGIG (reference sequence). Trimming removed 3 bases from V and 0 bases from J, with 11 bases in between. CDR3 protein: CAWSLRGANTGELFF. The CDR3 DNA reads TGTGCCTGGAGCCTACGGGGAGCGAACACCGGGGAGCTGTTTTTT.

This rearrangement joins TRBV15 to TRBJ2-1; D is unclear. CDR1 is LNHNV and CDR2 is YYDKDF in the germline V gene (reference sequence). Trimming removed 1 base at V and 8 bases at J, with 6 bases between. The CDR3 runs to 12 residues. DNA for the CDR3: TGTGCCACCAGCAGAGCCAGGTATGAGCAGTTCTTC. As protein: CATSRARYEQFF.

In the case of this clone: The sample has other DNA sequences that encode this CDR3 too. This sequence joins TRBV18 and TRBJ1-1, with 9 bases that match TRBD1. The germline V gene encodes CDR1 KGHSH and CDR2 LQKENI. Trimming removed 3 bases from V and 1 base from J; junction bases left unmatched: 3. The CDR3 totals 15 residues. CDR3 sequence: CASSPTGQGNTEAFF. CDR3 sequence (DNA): TGTGCCAGCTCACCGACGGGACAGGGGAACACTGAAGCTTTCTTT.

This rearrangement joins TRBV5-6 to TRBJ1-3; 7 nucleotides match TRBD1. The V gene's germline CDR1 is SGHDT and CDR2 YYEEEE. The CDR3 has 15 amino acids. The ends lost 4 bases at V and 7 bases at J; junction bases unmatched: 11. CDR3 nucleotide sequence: TGTGCCAGCAGCCGAAGGGACAGCGCGAGGAACACCATATATTTT. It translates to CASSRRDSARNTIYF.

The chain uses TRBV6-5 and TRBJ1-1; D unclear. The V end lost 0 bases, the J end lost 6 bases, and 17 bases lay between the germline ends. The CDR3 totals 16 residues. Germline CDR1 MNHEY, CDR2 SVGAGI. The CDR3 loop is CASSYSSAGKGSEAFF. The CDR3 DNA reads TGTGCCAGCAGTTACTCTAGTGCGGGGAAAGGGTCTGAAGCTTTCTTT.

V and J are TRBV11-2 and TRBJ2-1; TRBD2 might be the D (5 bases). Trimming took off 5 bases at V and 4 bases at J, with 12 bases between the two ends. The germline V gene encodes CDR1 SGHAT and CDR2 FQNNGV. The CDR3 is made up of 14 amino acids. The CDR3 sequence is CASSPTPGYNEQFF. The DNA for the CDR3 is TGTGCCAGCAGCCCCACGCCGGGGTACAATGAGCAGTTCTTC.

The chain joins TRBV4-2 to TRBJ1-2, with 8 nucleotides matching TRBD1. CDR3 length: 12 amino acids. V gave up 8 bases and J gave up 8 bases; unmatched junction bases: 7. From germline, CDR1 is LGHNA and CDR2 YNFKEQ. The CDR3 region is CASAQGAQGYTF. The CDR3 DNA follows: TGTGCCAGCGCGCAGGGGGCTCAAGGCTACACCTTC.

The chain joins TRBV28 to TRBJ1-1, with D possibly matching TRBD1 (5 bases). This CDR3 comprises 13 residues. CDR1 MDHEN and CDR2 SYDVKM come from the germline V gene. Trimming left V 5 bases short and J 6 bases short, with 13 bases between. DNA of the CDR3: TGTGCCAGCAGTAGTCAGGGAAGCGCTGAAGCTTTCTTT. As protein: CASSSQGSAEAFF.

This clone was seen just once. The CDR3 bases are TGTGCCATCGCTAGGACAGTTTCTTCCTACGAGCAGTACTTC. It codes for CAIARTVSSYEQYF. V gene TRBV10-3 combines with J gene TRBJ2-5; weak D call: TRBD1 (6 bases). The DNA end favors TRBJ2-7, so the J call may be wrong. CDR1 and CDR2 from the germline V gene are ENHRY and SYGVKD. The CDR3 consists of 14 residues.

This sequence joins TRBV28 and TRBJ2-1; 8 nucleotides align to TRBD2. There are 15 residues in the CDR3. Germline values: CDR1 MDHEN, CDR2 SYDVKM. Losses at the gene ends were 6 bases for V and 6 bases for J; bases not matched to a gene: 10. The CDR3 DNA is TGTGCCAGCAGGGGCGGGACTAGGGTAGCCAATGAGCAGTTCTTC. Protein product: CASRGGTRVANEQFF.

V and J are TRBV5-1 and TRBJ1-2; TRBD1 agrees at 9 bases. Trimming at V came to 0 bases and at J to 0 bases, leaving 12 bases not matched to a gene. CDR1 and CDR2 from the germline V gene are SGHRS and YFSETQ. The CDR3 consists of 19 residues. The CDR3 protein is CASSLAPLVGQGTNYGYTF. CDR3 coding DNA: TGCGCCAGCAGCTTGGCCCCGTTGGTGGGACAGGGAACTAACTATGGCTACACCTTC.

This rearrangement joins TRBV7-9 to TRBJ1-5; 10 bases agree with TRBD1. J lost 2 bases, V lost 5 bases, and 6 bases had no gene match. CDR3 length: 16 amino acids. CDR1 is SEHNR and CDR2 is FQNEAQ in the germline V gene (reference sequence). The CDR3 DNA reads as TGTGCCAGCAGCCGCGGGACAGGGGAACGCAATCAGCCCCAGCATTTT. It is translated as CASSRGTGERNQPQHF.

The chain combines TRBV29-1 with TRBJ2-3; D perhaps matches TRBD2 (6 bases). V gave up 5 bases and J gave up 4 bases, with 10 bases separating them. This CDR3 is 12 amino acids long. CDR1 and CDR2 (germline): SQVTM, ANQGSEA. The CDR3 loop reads CSVIRDSDTQYF. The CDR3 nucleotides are TGCAGCGTTATAAGGGACTCAGATACGCAGTATTTT.